The 24 T cell receptor beta chains presented below share a single source sample, sequenced in a study of cytomegalovirus exposure and HLA in healthy donors. 13 Jbeta primers and 60 Vbeta primers were used for the PCR. Data came from immunoSEQ multiplex PCR; TCRdb stores just in-frame clones and leaves some out. The sample shows 180,000 or so clones, and 0.7% to 0.8% sits with its ten largest clones. Input material: PBMCs. All receptors derive from a boy younger than 18 in good health and CMV-seronegative.

The chain has TRBV18 and TRBJ2-3; 7 nucleotides match TRBD1. From germline, CDR1 is KGHSH and CDR2 LQKENI. The CDR3 length is 15 residues. The junction had 6 bases not matched to a gene; V was cut back by 6 bases and J by 0 bases. The CDR3 loop reads CASSSGQRSTDTQYF. In DNA, the CDR3 is TGTGCCAGCTCGTCGGGACAGAGAAGCACAGATACGCAGTATTTT.

V and J are TRBV21-1 and TRBJ1-2. TRBV21-1 counts as a pseudogene. This CDR3 contains 14 residues. This CDR3 is CASSKARETNGYTF. The DNA of the CDR3 is TGTGCCAGCAGCAAAGCGCGGGAGACAAATGGCTACACCTTC.

The gene calls are TRBV7-6 and TRBJ2-7; weak D call: TRBD2 (5 bases). This CDR3 has 12 residues. Germline assignment: CDR1 SGHVS and CDR2 FNYEAQ. Trimming took 1 base from V and 6 from J, leaving 7 bases between them. The CDR3 here is CASSLGGGEQYF. The DNA of the CDR3 is TGTGCCAGCAGCTTAGGTGGAGGCGAGCAGTACTTC.

This chain connects TRBV5-6 to TRBJ1-2; D is undetermined. There are 14 residues in the CDR3. Germline CDR1 and CDR2: SGHDT and YYEEEE. The ends were cut back, 0 bases at V and 4 bases at J, with 10 bases in the middle. DNA for the CDR3: TGTGCCAGCAGCTTGGGACGACTACTCTATGGCTACACCTTC. Its protein is CASSLGRLLYGYTF.

Regarding this clone: This is likely a read error, given that the CDR3 carries no conserved phenylalanine or tryptophan at its end. J is TRBJ1-1 and V is TRBV10-2; no firm D call. The CDR3 covers 14 residues. Trimming shortened V by 2 bases and J by 6 bases, and 13 bases separated the two germline ends. CDR1 is WSHSY, CDR2 SAAADI, per germline. CDR3 sequence: CASSEGLSWAEAFL. For the CDR3, the DNA is TGCGCCAGCAGTGAGGGGCTCTCCTGGGCTGAAGCTTTCCTT.

The genes are TRBV27 and TRBJ2-7; 9 nucleotides agree with TRBD2. After removal of 7 bases from V and 3 bases from J, the junction contained 7 bases not matched to a gene. CDR3 length equals 14 residues. Germline values: CDR1 MNHEY, CDR2 SMNVEV (reference sequence). The CDR3 region is CASTSGTNYYEQYF. In DNA form, the CDR3 reads TGTGCCAGCACTAGCGGGACCAATTACTACGAGCAGTACTTC.

The rearrangement joins TRBV28 to TRBJ2-7; 10 positions agree with TRBD1. This CDR3 has 13 amino acids. In germline, CDR1 is MDHEN, CDR2 SYDVKM. After removal of 10 bases from V and 7 bases from J, the junction contained 10 bases not matched to a gene. The CDR3 region has the DNA TGTGCCATCGTAGACAGGGGGCGTAGGGAGCAGTACTTC. Its translation: CAIVDRGRREQYF. Looking up the rest from reference TRBV28 and TRBJ2-7 gives the full variable domain: DVKVTQSSRYLVKRTGEKVFLECVQDMDHENMFWYRQDPGLGLRLIYFSYDVKMKEKGDIPEGYSVSREKKERFSLILESASTNQTSMYLCAIVDRGRREQYFGPGTRLTVT.

V is TRBV13 and J is TRBJ1-1, with 7 positions matching TRBD1. The CDR3 covers 16 residues. In germline, CDR1 is PRHDT, CDR2 FYEKMQ (reference sequence). Trimming at V came to 6 bases and at J to 6 bases, leaving 16 bases not matched to a gene. CDR3 sequence: CASRSGTDGGAAEAFF. In DNA form, the CDR3 reads TGTGCCAGCAGATCCGGGACAGACGGAGGAGCGGCTGAAGCTTTCTTT.

The chain links TRBV10-3 to TRBJ1-1, with D hard to call. The length of the CDR3 is 14 residues. Germline V gene sequence: CDR1 ENHRY, CDR2 SYGVKD. V lost 7 bases, J lost 1 base, and 13 bases lay in between. CDR3 sequence reads: CAIKRERRNTEAFF. As DNA, the CDR3 is TGTGCCATCAAGCGGGAACGGAGGAACACTGAAGCTTTCTTT.

The V and J genes are TRBV7-2 and TRBJ1-2; 9 bases line up with TRBD1. V gave up 0 bases and J gave up 2 bases; unmatched junction bases: 1. Germline values: CDR1 SGHTA, CDR2 FQGNSA. This CDR3 is built from 15 residues. CDR3 in DNA: TGTGCCAGCAGCTTAGCAGGACAGGGGAACTATGGCTACACCTTC. Its protein product is CASSLAGQGNYGYTF.

V and J are TRBV7-9 and TRBJ1-2; TRBD1 agrees at 9 bases. This CDR3 is built from 14 residues. Germline values: CDR1 SEHNR, CDR2 FQNEAQ (reference sequence). The ends lost 10 bases at V and 6 bases at J; junction bases unmatched: 12. For the CDR3, the DNA is TGTGCCACCTACCCCTTCACAGGGGGCAATGGCTACACCTTC. It encodes CATYPFTGGNGYTF.

The J gene is TRBJ1-1, the V gene TRBV10-3; TRBD1 agrees at 7 bases. Losses at the gene ends were 6 bases for V and 5 bases for J; bases not matched to a gene: 18. The CDR3 covers 17 residues. Looked up from germline, CDR1 is ENHRY and CDR2 is SYGVKD. The CDR3 DNA reads TGTGCCATCAGACTAACCGACAGGGAGGAGGGTTTGACTGAAGCTTTCTTT. This encodes CAIRLTDREEGLTEAFF.

The chain recombines TRBV25-1 with TRBJ2-7; tentative D call: TRBD1 (6 bases). This CDR3 contains 14 residues. Germline V gene lookup returns CDR1 MGHDK and CDR2 SYGVNS. V lost 9 bases, J lost 6 bases, and 21 bases lay in between. The CDR3 nucleotides read TGTGCCAGAAAACCGACCGGGACAAATGGCGAGCAGTACTTC. Protein: CARKPTGTNGEQYF.

This chain joins TRBV7-9 and TRBJ1-1, with 9 bases fitting TRBD1. V was pared by 7 bases and J by 4 bases, with 7 bases of the junction left unmatched. The CDR3 contains 14 residues. Per the germline V gene, CDR1 is SEHNR and CDR2 is FQNEAQ (reference sequence). The CDR3 bases are TGTGCCAGCACCCCACAGGGGGCGAGCACTGAAGCTTTCTTT. Amino acids: CASTPQGASTEAFF.

The DNA of the CDR3 is TGTGCCAGCAGTTACTCGACAGGGGTGAGAACTGAAGCTTTCTTT. Translated: CASSYSTGVRTEAFF. The chain uses TRBV6-5 and TRBJ1-1, with 8 positions matching TRBD1. V shed 0 bases, J shed 5 bases, and the junction held 5 bases outside the gene matches. Germline assignment: CDR1 MNHEY and CDR2 SVGAGI. This CDR3 has 15 residues.

The chain couples TRBV2 to TRBJ1-6; possibly TRBD1 for D (5 bases). Trimming shortened V by 6 bases and J by 5 bases, and 17 bases separated the two germline ends. Germline V gene sequence: CDR1 SNHLY, CDR2 FYNNEI. CDR3 length: 16 residues. The DNA for the CDR3 is TGTGCCAGCAGCATGTTGGACACATTCAATAATTCACCCCTCCACTTT. Translating it yields CASSMLDTFNNSPLHF. The variable domain in full, with the rest retrieved from reference TRBV2 and TRBJ1-6, is EPEVTQTPSHQVTQMGQEVILRCVPISNHLYFYWYRQILGQKVEFLVSFYNNEISEKSEIFDDQFSVERPDGSNFTLKIRSTKLEDSAMYFCASSMLDTFNNSPLHFGNGTRLTVT.

The rearrangement uses TRBV9 and TRBJ1-1; 11 nucleotides match TRBD1. Germline V lookup: CDR1 SGDLS, CDR2 YYNGEE. V shed 6 bases, J shed 1 base, and the junction held 2 bases outside the gene matches. The CDR3 extends over 14 amino acids. Here the CDR3 reads CASTGQGANTEAFF. CDR3 in DNA: TGTGCCAGCACCGGACAGGGGGCGAACACTGAAGCTTTCTTT.

This chain links TRBV7-8 with TRBJ2-1; 9 nucleotides align to TRBD1. Germline V gives CDR1 SGHVS, CDR2 FQNEAQ. This CDR3 is 15 amino acids long. The junction had 5 bases not matched to a gene; V was cut back by 5 bases and J by 3 bases. The CDR3 coding sequence is TGTGCCAGCAGCCCCGGGACAGGGTTCTACAATGAGCAGTTCTTC. Translated, it gives CASSPGTGFYNEQFF.

This chain connects TRBV6-1 to TRBJ1-5; the D gene is possibly TRBD1 (5 bases). Trimming stripped 4 bases from V and 3 bases from J, with 16 bases between. Germline V lookup: CDR1 MNHNS, CDR2 SASEGT. The CDR3 consists of 16 residues. CDR3 in amino acids: CASSGSGISFNQPQHF. As DNA, the CDR3 is TGTGCCAGCAGTGGCTCAGGGATCAGCTTCAATCAGCCCCAGCATTTT.

This chain connects TRBV5-8 to TRBJ1-2; D is ambiguous. The V gene lost 0 bases and the J gene lost 0 bases, with 6 bases spanning the gap. Germline CDR1 reads SGHTS; CDR2 reads YDEGEE. This CDR3 is 14 amino acids long. This CDR3 is CASSLEQTNYGYTF. Here the CDR3 DNA reads TGTGCCAGCAGCTTGGAACAGACTAACTATGGCTACACCTTC.

The genes are TRBV19 and TRBJ2-5, with TRBD1 matching over 10 bases. V dropped 8 bases and J dropped 9; count of bases not matched to a gene: 6. Germline V CDR1 and CDR2: LNHDA, SQIVND (reference sequence). The CDR3 is 12 amino acids. CDR3: CASRGQGMSQYF. The CDR3 DNA reads as TGTGCCAGTCGGGGACAGGGGATGTCCCAGTACTTC.

The rearrangement uses TRBV5-1 and TRBJ2-2, with 7 bases matching TRBD2. V shed 6 bases, J shed 2 bases, and the junction held 7 bases outside the gene matches. This CDR3 is 15 amino acids long. CDR1 and CDR2 from the germline V gene are SGHRS and YFSETQ. The CDR3 region has the DNA TGCGCCAGCACCCGGACTAGTGATAACACCGGGGAGCTGTTTTTT. Protein sequence: CASTRTSDNTGELFF. The variable domain in full, with the rest retrieved from reference TRBV5-1 and TRBJ2-2, is KAGVTQTPRYLIKTRGQQVTLSCSPISGHRSVSWYQQTPGQGLQFLFEYFSETQRNKGNFPGRFSGRQFSNSRSEMNVSTLELGDSALYLCASTRTSDNTGELFFGEGSRLTVL.

The rearrangement links TRBV14 to TRBJ2-7; TRBD1 aligns across 10 bases. Germline trimming cut 2 bases from V and 3 bases from J; bases unmatched to any gene: 4. The germline V gene encodes CDR1 SGHDN and CDR2 FVKESK. CDR3 length: 15 residues. The CDR3 loop is CASSQRQGAIYEQYF. Here the CDR3 DNA reads TGTGCCAGCAGCCAACGACAGGGGGCAATCTACGAGCAGTACTTC.

This chain uses TRBV5-1 with TRBJ1-1; 7 positions match TRBD1. Germline V lookup: CDR1 SGHRS, CDR2 YFSETQ. The CDR3 totals 12 residues. V trimming: 1 base; J trimming: 8 bases; junction bases outside the gene matches: 2. The DNA of the CDR3 is TGCGCCAGCAGCTTGACGGACAGGGAAGCTTTCTTT. It specifies CASSLTDREAFF.